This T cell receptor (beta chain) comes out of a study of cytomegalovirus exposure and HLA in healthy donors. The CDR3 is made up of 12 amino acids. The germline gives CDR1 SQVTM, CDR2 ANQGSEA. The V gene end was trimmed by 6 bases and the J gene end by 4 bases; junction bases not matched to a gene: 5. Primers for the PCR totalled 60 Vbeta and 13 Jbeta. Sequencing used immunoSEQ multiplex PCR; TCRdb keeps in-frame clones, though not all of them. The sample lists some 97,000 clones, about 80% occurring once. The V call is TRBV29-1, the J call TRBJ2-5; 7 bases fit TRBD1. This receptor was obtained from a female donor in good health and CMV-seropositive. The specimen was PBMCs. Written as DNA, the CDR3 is TGCAGCGTCCAACCAGGGGGAGAGACCCAGTACTTC. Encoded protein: CSVQPGGETQYF.